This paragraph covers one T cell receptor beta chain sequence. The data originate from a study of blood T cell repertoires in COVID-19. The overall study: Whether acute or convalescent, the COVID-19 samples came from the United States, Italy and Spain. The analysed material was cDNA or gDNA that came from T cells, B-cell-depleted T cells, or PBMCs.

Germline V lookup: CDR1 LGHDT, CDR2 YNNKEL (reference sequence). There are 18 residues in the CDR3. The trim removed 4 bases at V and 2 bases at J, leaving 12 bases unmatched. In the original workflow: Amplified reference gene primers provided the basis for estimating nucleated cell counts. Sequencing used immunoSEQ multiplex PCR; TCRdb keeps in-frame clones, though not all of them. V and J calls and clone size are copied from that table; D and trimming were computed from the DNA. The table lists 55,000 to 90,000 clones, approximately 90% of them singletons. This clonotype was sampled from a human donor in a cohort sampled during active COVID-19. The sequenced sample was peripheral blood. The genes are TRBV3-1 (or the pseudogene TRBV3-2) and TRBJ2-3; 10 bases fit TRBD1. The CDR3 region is CASSRLSGTGDATDTQYF. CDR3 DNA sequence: TGTGCCAGCAGCCGACTTTCGGGGACAGGGGACGCCACAGATACGCAGTATTTT.